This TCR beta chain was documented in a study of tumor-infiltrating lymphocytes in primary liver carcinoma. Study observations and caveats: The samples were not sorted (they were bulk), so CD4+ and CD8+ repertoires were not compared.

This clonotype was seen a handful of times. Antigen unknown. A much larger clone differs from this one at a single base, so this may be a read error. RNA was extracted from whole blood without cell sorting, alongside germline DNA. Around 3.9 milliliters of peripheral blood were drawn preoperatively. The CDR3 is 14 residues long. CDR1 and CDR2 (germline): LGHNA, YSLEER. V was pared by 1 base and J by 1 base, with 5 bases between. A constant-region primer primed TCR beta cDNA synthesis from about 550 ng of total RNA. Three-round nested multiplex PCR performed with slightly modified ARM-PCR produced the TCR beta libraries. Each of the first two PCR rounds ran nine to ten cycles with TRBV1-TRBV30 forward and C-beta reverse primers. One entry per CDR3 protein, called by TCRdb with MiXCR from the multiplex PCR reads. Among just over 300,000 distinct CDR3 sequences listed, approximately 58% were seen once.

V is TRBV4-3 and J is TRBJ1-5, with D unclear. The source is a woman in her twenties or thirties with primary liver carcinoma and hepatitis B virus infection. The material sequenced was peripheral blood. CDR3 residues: CASSQASSNQPQHF. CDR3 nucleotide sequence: TGCGCCAGCAGCCAAGCATCGAGCAATCAGCCCCAGCATTTT.